The 23 T cell receptor beta chains given below trace back to one sample, sequenced in a study of blood T cells in healthy people across ages. Next came a second PCR, run for about 6 to 12 cycles, which used a sample-barcoded 5' primer along with a J-beta primer mix. TCRdb redid the calling of the 5' RACE reads with MiXCR, one entry per CDR3 protein. The sample lists around 990,000 distinct CDR3 sequences, about 25% occurring once. The sample was also linked to a second study, of T cells of mothers and their children.

Input material: blood. All receptors come from a girl aged 2-9 years in good health.

V and J are TRBV7-9 and TRBJ1-1, with D maybe TRBD1 (5 bases). The CDR3 has 16 residues. Trimming cost V 8 bases and J 4 bases, with 23 bases left between them. Germline V gene sequence: CDR1 SEHNR, CDR2 FQNEAQ (reference sequence). CDR3 nucleotides: TGTGCCAGCTCCGGCACAGTGGGGACTTCGGGCACTGAAGCTTTCTTT. Its translation: CASSGTVGTSGTEAFF.

The rearrangement joins TRBV20-1 to TRBJ2-5; D remains ambiguous. CDR1 and CDR2 (germline): DFQATT, SNEGSKA (reference sequence). The ends were cut back, 5 bases at V and 2 bases at J, with 12 bases in the middle. The CDR3 contains 13 residues. DNA for the CDR3: TGCAGTGCTCAGGACCGAGCTCAAGAGACCCAGTACTTC. This encodes CSAQDRAQETQYF.

This clonotype was found a few times. The chain carries TRBV13 and TRBJ2-7; 7 bases are shared with TRBD2. Germline V CDR1 and CDR2: PRHDT, FYEKMQ (reference sequence). The CDR3 length is 16 residues. V was clipped by 0 bases and J by 0 bases; unmatched bases: 5. The CDR3: CASSLGVASGSYEQYF. The CDR3 DNA is TGTGCCAGCAGCTTAGGGGTGGCTAGCGGCTCCTACGAGCAGTACTTC.

Points on this clonotype: Its ends do not fully match the called genes, so a read error is possible. This chain connects TRBV7-7 to TRBJ2-5; D could derive from TRBD1 or TRBD2 (5 bases each). The CDR3 is made up of 13 amino acids. Looked up from germline, CDR1 is SSHAT and CDR2 is FNYEAQ (reference sequence). The CDR3 loop reads CASSFQRLGEQYF. The DNA for the CDR3 is TGTGCTAGCAGCTTCCAGCGGCTAGGGGAGCAGTACTTC.

This clonotype has just a few counts. This chain links TRBV7-9 with TRBJ2-3; D unclear. The germline V gene has CDR1 SEHNR and CDR2 FQNEAQ (reference sequence). The CDR3 totals 14 residues. Trimming removed 5 bases at V and 1 base at J, with 10 bases between. The CDR3 region is CASSRLGGTDTQYF. CDR3 coding DNA: TGTGCCAGCAGCCGTCTTGGGGGCACAGATACGCAGTATTTT.

This clonotype has just a few counts. The V call is TRBV11-2, the J call TRBJ2-1, with 7 bases identical to TRBD2. V shed 6 bases and J 8 bases; nucleotides not matched to a gene: 16. The CDR3 contains 16 residues. Germline V gene data show CDR1 as SGHAT and CDR2 as FQNNGV. CDR3 sequence: CASSDGGGVPTDEQFF. In DNA, the CDR3 is TGTGCCAGCAGTGATGGTGGGGGGGTTCCCACCGATGAGCAGTTCTTC.

V is TRBV6-1 and J is TRBJ2-1, with 7 bases matching TRBD2. The V gene's germline CDR1 is MNHNS and CDR2 SASEGT. The V and J ends lost 5 bases and 8 bases, in that order; junction bases with no gene match: 18. The CDR3 is made up of 17 amino acids. The CDR3 DNA sequence: TGTGCCAGCAGTCGTCTCCCCTACCGGGAGGCGCAGGATGAGCAGTTCTTC. Protein: CASSRLPYREAQDEQFF.

The chain employs TRBV2 and TRBJ1-4, with 7 bases lining up with TRBD1. V was clipped by 1 base and J by 7 bases; unmatched bases: 9. Germline CDR1 reads SNHLY; CDR2 reads FYNNEI. The CDR3 is 16 residues long. The CDR3 reads CASSEGWGQRREKLFF. The CDR3 DNA sequence: TGTGCCAGCAGTGAAGGGTGGGGACAGAGGCGTGAAAAACTGTTTTTT.

This clonotype was observed a few times. The genes are TRBV15 and TRBJ1-1; D gene unclear. Trimming pared 2 bases from V and 9 bases from J, leaving 10 bases between. The length of the CDR3 is 12 residues. Germline V gene sequence: CDR1 LNHNV, CDR2 YYDKDF (reference sequence). CDR3 protein: CATSRLGIKAFF. The CDR3 DNA sequence: TGTGCCACCAGCAGACTTGGCATCAAAGCTTTCTTT.

Turning to this clonotype: Its ends do not fully match the called genes, so a read error is possible. J is TRBJ2-7 and V is TRBV28, with TRBD1 identical over 9 bases. The CDR3 covers 15 residues. Germline CDR1 and CDR2: MDHEN and SYDVKM. This chain's CDR3 is CASSIQGAGSYGQYF. In nucleotides, the CDR3 is TGTGCCAGCAGTATACAGGGGGCCGGTTCCTACGGGCAGTACTTC.

This clonotype was found once. The chain employs TRBV11-2 and TRBJ1-1, with TRBD1 matching over 8 bases. The trim removed 3 bases at V and 11 bases at J, leaving 5 bases unmatched. The CDR3 covers 12 residues. Germline V gives CDR1 SGHAT, CDR2 FQNNGV. The chain's CDR3 is CASSLPTGEAFF. The CDR3 bases are TGTGCCAGCAGCTTGCCGACAGGGGAGGCTTTCTTT.

This clonotype was counted ten times or more. The chain couples TRBV27 to TRBJ2-3, with D maybe TRBD1 (6 bases). Germline V gene sequence: CDR1 MNHEY, CDR2 SMNVEV (reference sequence). The V gene lost 2 bases and the J gene lost 2 bases, with 8 bases spanning the gap. The length of the CDR3 is 14 residues. CDR3 loop: CASSLNRDTDTQYF. The CDR3 DNA sequence: TGTGCCAGCAGTTTAAACAGGGACACAGATACGCAGTATTTT.

The rearrangement uses TRBV27 and TRBJ2-7, with D tentatively TRBD2 (6 bases). The CDR3 consists of 13 residues. The V gene lost 11 bases and the J gene lost 0 bases, with 14 bases spanning the gap. Germline values: CDR1 MNHEY, CDR2 SMNVEV (reference sequence). The CDR3 region has the DNA TGTGCCTGCCGGGACTTAAGCTCCTACGAGCAGTACTTC. Its translation: CACRDLSSYEQYF.

This chain links TRBV11-2 with TRBJ1-4, with 11 bases matching TRBD1. The germline V gene encodes CDR1 SGHAT and CDR2 FQNNGV. The V and J ends lost 3 bases and 7 bases, in that order; junction bases with no gene match: 4. The CDR3 has 15 residues. The CDR3 DNA sequence: TGTGCCAGCAGCTTCTCCGGGACAGGGGGTGAAAAACTGTTTTTT. Protein product: CASSFSGTGGEKLFF.

As regards this clonotype: At one boundary the junction diverges from the germline segment, which might be a read error. The V and J genes are TRBV6-5 and TRBJ1-1; tentative D call: TRBD1 (5 bases). The CDR3 is 16 residues long. Germline assignment: CDR1 MNHEY and CDR2 SVGAGI. The CDR3 bases are TGTGCCGGCAGTTACCTTACCACGCAGGGTGGAACTGAAGCTTTCTTT. It yields the protein CAGSYLTTQGGTEAFF.

A few counts support this clonotype. The CDR3 sequence: CASSGVKRGPLANEQFF. In DNA form, the CDR3 reads TGTGCCAGCAGTGGCGTTAAGCGGGGTCCATTGGCCAATGAGCAGTTCTTC. V is TRBV6-1 and J is TRBJ2-1; 7 bases align to TRBD2. Losses at the gene ends were 4 bases for V and 6 bases for J; bases not matched to a gene: 15. Germline V CDR1 and CDR2: MNHNS, SASEGT. The CDR3 consists of 17 residues.

This clonotype has just a few counts. The V and J genes are TRBV24-1 and TRBJ2-4; 9 bases fit TRBD1. The CDR3 covers 15 residues. V trimming: 5 bases; J trimming: 8 bases; junction bases outside the gene matches: 9. Germline V gives CDR1 KGHDR, CDR2 SFDVKD. This CDR3 reads CATSASDRGGDIQYF. CDR3 bases: TGTGCCACCAGTGCCTCGGACAGGGGTGGAGACATTCAGTACTTC.

The V call is TRBV11-2, the J call TRBJ1-2; 7 positions match TRBD1. Germline V gene data show CDR1 as SGHAT and CDR2 as FQNNGV. V lost 1 base, J lost 3 bases, and 11 bases stayed unmatched. This CDR3 is built from 17 residues. The CDR3 region has the DNA TGTGCCAGCAGCTTAGGATATAGGACAGGCGGTGACTATGGCTACACCTTC. It is translated as CASSLGYRTGGDYGYTF.

This clonotype was observed a few times. This rearrangement joins TRBV29-1 to TRBJ2-2; 8 bases map to TRBD1. The V segment lost 7 bases and the J segment 7 bases; nucleotides outside the gene matches: 5. The germline CDR1 and CDR2 sequences are SQVTM and ANQGSEA. This CDR3 contains 12 residues. CDR3 sequence: CSAQGAGGELFF. CDR3 nucleotide sequence: TGCAGCGCTCAGGGGGCAGGCGGGGAGCTGTTTTTT.

There are a few counts of this clonotype. The chain carries TRBV29-1 and TRBJ2-3; no reliable D call. The CDR3 covers 13 residues. CDR1 is SQVTM and CDR2 is ANQGSEA in the germline V gene. Trimming stripped 6 bases from V and 5 bases from J, with 15 bases between. The chain's CDR3 is CSVGHLLGDTQYF. CDR3 DNA: TGCAGCGTAGGCCACCTATTGGGAGATACGCAGTATTTT.

This clonotype was seen a few times. The rearrangement joins TRBV7-3 to TRBJ2-4, with unresolved D. This CDR3 region has 15 residues. Germline loops: CDR1 SGHTA, CDR2 FQGTGA. V was cut by 5 bases and J by 7 bases, with 18 bases left in between. The CDR3 region is CASSPVSGSGNIQYF. CDR3 coding DNA: TGTGCCAGCAGCCCCGTGTCCGGGTCTGGGAACATTCAGTACTTC.

In this sample, this clonotype turned up a few times. V usage is TRBV7-9 and J usage is TRBJ2-5; 10 bases align to TRBD2. The V and J ends lost 2 bases and 5 bases, in that order; junction bases with no gene match: 11. Germline CDR1 reads SEHNR; CDR2 reads FQNEAQ (reference sequence). The CDR3 length is 17 residues. CDR3 nucleotides: TGTGCCAGCAGCTTATTGAGCGGGGGGGCTATTGAGGAGACCCAGTACTTC. It yields the protein CASSLLSGGAIEETQYF.

This clonotype has just a few counts. This rearrangement joins TRBV14 to TRBJ1-2, with D unclear. Germline loops: CDR1 SGHDN, CDR2 FVKESK. The length of the CDR3 is 15 residues. Trimming left V 1 base short and J 4 bases short, with 13 bases between. CDR3 coding DNA: TGTGCCAGCAGCCAAGTCGCGACACTATTCTATGGCTACACCTTC. It codes for CASSQVATLFYGYTF.